This T cell receptor (beta chain) was recovered during a study of PD-L1 blockade in urothelial cancer. At the level of the study: Atezolizumab was started by patients around 2014 at 1,200 mg intravenously every 3 weeks. It was at 3 weeks (second dose) and 6 weeks after treatment start that blood was analyzed.

Spiked synthetic TCR analogs estimated absolute template abundance per PCR. Only in-frame clones appear in the TCRdb table, and some are missing; sequencing was by immunoSEQ multiplex PCR. The table lists 86,000 or so clones, approximately 87% of them singletons. Specified time point: pretreatment peripheral blood. The sample was PBMCs, taken around atezolizumab (anti-PD-L1) treatment. The clonotype originates from a man aged 60-69 years with urothelial cancer.

The DNA for the CDR3 is TGTGCCAGCTCCGGGACTAGCGGAATCAATGAGCAGTTCTTC. This gives the protein CASSGTSGINEQFF. V usage is TRBV18 and J usage is TRBJ2-1, with TRBD2 matching over 11 bases. The germline CDR1 and CDR2 sequences are KGHSH and LQKENI. The CDR3 length is 14 residues. Trimming took 6 bases from V and 6 from J; bases not matched to a gene: 4.